The 23 T cell receptor beta chains presented below share a single source sample, sequenced in a study of CD8+CD57+ T cells in acquired aplastic anemia. Using genomic DNA as the template, TCR beta VDJ and CDR3 profiling was carried out. TCRdb reanalysed the reads using MiXCR and keeps one entry per CDR3 protein. The sample holds some 220,000 distinct CDR3 sequences, 30% to 40% seen once. Sequencing was carried out using sorted CD4+, CD8+, or CD8+CD57+ T cells (not recorded which) from PBMCs. The receptors derive from a human donor in good health, serving as a control.

The table lists this clonotype with a few counts. The J gene is TRBJ2-1, the V gene TRBV12-3 or TRBV12-4; D possibly corresponds to TRBD1 (5 bases). The length of the CDR3 is 14 residues. Deletions cut 2 bases from V and 2 bases from J, with 7 bases between. The CDR3 DNA reads as TGTGCCAGCAGTTTATACAGGACCTACAATGAGCAGTTCTTC. This codes for CASSLYRTYNEQFF.

This clonotype was recorded many times. The chain links TRBV30 to TRBJ1-1; 7 nucleotides line up with TRBD1. Trimming removed 4 bases from V and 1 base from J; junction bases left unmatched: 6. Germline CDR1 reads GTSNPN; CDR2 reads SVGIG (reference sequence). The length of the CDR3 is 14 residues. CDR3 sequence reads: CAWIAGTANTEAFF. CDR3 nucleotide sequence: TGTGCCTGGATCGCCGGGACAGCGAACACTGAAGCTTTCTTT.

On this clonotype: The junction departs from the called germline gene at one end, perhaps through a read error. The genes are TRBV5-8 and TRBJ1-6; 7 positions agree with TRBD1. Germline V gene lookup returns CDR1 SGHTS and CDR2 YDEGEE. CDR3 length: 15 amino acids. The CDR3 protein is CARSEDRVGPSPLHF. DNA for the CDR3: TGTGCCCGCAGCGAAGACAGGGTAGGACCCTCACCCCTCCACTTT.

This clonotype was counted many times. This rearrangement joins TRBV12-3 or TRBV12-4 to TRBJ1-5; D is undetermined. V dropped 1 base and J dropped 2 bases, with 9 bases sitting between them. The CDR3 runs 15 residues. The CDR3: CASSLGGYGNQPQHF. The CDR3 DNA is TGTGCCAGCAGTTTAGGAGGGTATGGCAATCAGCCCCAGCATTTT.

There are many counts of this clonotype. The CDR3 nucleotides are TGCAGTGCTAGCTGGACAGGGGGGTACAATGAGCAGTTCTTC. It encodes CSASWTGGYNEQFF. This chain connects TRBV20-1 to TRBJ2-1, with 10 positions matching TRBD1. CDR3 length equals 14 residues. The V and J ends lost 3 bases and 4 bases, in that order; junction bases with no gene match: 3. Germline V gene lookup returns CDR1 DFQATT and CDR2 SNEGSKA (reference sequence).

Points on this clonotype: With a much larger clone just one base away, this may be a read error. The rearrangement links TRBV9 to TRBJ1-1, with a possible D match to TRBD1 (5 bases). The CDR3 length is 15 residues. The germline gives CDR1 SGDLS, CDR2 YYNGEE. CDR3 coding DNA: TGTGCCAGCAGCGTAGGGGGCGCGGTGAACACTGAAGCTTCCTTT. Translating it yields CASSVGGAVNTEASF.

A note on this clonotype: A clone one base away is much larger, so this may be a read error. This chain joins TRBV2 and TRBJ2-1, with 8 bases identical to TRBD1. The CDR3 totals 14 residues. The trim removed 6 bases at V and 5 bases at J, leaving 6 bases unmatched. The V gene's germline CDR1 is SNHLY and CDR2 FYNNEI. CDR3 amino acids: CASSWTGPHNEQFF. The DNA of the CDR3 is TGTGCCAGCAGCTGGACAGGGCCCCACAATGAGCAGTTCTTC.

This clonotype was picked up many times. The CDR3 sequence: CASSQEASNTEAFF. Here the CDR3 DNA reads TGTGCCAGCAGCCAAGAGGCATCGAACACTGAAGCTTTCTTT. The J gene is TRBJ1-1, the V gene TRBV3-1; no clear D gene. V lost 0 bases and J lost 1, with 6 bases in between. CDR3 size: 14 residues. Per germline, CDR1 LGHDT and CDR2 YNNKEL (reference sequence).

There are many counts of this clonotype. V and J are TRBV9 and TRBJ2-1, with a weak D call TRBD2 (6 bases). V lost 3 bases to trimming and J lost 7 bases, with 14 bases between them. The CDR3 contains 14 residues. In germline, CDR1 is SGDLS, CDR2 YYNGEE. This chain's CDR3 is CASSELPGVNEQFF. In DNA form, the CDR3 reads TGTGCCAGCAGCGAACTACCGGGGGTTAATGAGCAGTTCTTC.

The chain joins TRBV7-1 to TRBJ2-3; a possible D gene is TRBD1 (6 bases). TRBV7-1 belongs to the ORF category, with a function that is uncertain. Between the trimmed V and J ends, which lost 3 bases and 0 bases, there was a span of 22 bases. The CDR3 consists of 19 residues. The CDR3 spells CASSSDSYRGTPSTDTQYF. The CDR3 region has the DNA TGTGCCAGCAGCTCGGACAGTTACCGCGGCACCCCAAGCACAGATACGCAGTATTTT.

This clonotype was seen ten or more times. The chain is built from TRBV13 and TRBJ2-7, with a weak D call TRBD2 (5 bases). Trimming removed 5 bases at V and 7 bases at J, with 27 bases between. The CDR3 is made up of 17 amino acids. CDR1 and CDR2 from the germline V gene are PRHDT and FYEKMQ (reference sequence). The CDR3 region is CASSPPHRVTNPGEQYF. The DNA of the CDR3 is TGTGCCAGCAGCCCTCCCCACCGGGTCACAAACCCGGGGGAGCAGTACTTC. The full variable domain, in which reference TRBV13 and TRBJ2-7 provide the parts outside the CDR3, is AAGVIQSPRHLIKEKRETATLKCYPIPRHDTVYWYQQGPGQDPQFLISFYEKMQSDKGSIPDRFSAQQFSDYHSELNMSSLELGDSALYFCASSPPHRVTNPGEQYFGPGTRLTVT.

This rearrangement joins TRBV5-1 to TRBJ2-6, with no clear D. The CDR3 has 14 amino acids. V was clipped by 0 bases and J by 2 bases, with 3 bases between them. Germline V gene data show CDR1 as SGHRS and CDR2 as YFSETQ. The CDR3 region has the DNA TGCGCCAGCAGCTTGGAACCTGGGGCCAACGTCCTGACTTTC. Its protein is CASSLEPGANVLTF.

The rearrangement uses TRBV19 and TRBJ1-5, with a tentative D call TRBD1 (5 bases). Germline V lookup: CDR1 LNHDA, CDR2 SQIVND (reference sequence). V was shortened by 4 bases and J by 3 bases, with 7 bases between the two germline ends. The CDR3 consists of 13 residues. The DNA of the CDR3 is TGTGCCAGTAGTAGAGGGGCCAATCAGCCCCAGCATTTT. Protein product: CASSRGANQPQHF. The full variable domain, its missing parts supplied by reference TRBV19 and TRBJ1-5, is DGGITQSPKYLFRKEGQNVTLSCEQNLNHDAMYWYRQDPGQGLRLIYYSQIVNDFQKGDIAEGYSVSREKKESFPLTVTSAQKNPTAFYLCASSRGANQPQHFGDGTRLSIL.

Points on this clonotype: A much larger clone differs from this one at a single base, so this may be a read error. The rearrangement links TRBV7-2 to TRBJ1-6; D remains ambiguous. The CDR3 has 17 amino acids. The germline V gene has CDR1 SGHTA and CDR2 FQGNSA. CDR3 DNA sequence: TGTGCCTGCAGCTTAGGGCGGACCGCTCAAATCAATTCACCCCTCCACTTT. It specifies CACSLGRTAQINSPLHF.

This clonotype has a handful of counts. The chain couples TRBV20-1 to TRBJ2-6; TRBD1 matches 8 bases. Germline V gene sequence: CDR1 DFQATT, CDR2 SNEGSKA (reference sequence). The V gene end was trimmed by 6 bases and the J gene end by 5 bases; junction bases not matched to a gene: 9. CDR3 length: 15 residues. CDR3 DNA sequence: TGCAGTGCCCGACAGGGGAATACTAGGGCCAACGTCCTGACTTTC. Amino acid sequence: CSARQGNTRANVLTF.

This clonotype showed up many times. The chain carries TRBV5-1 and TRBJ1-2; D perhaps matches TRBD1 (5 bases). Trimming took off 4 bases at V and 4 bases at J, with 17 bases between the two ends. Germline assignment: CDR1 SGHRS and CDR2 YFSETQ. The CDR3 has 15 amino acids. The CDR3 nucleotides are TGCGCCAGCAGCCTGGAAGGCAGGGCGGTCTATGGCTACACCTTC. It yields the protein CASSLEGRAVYGYTF.

This clonotype was counted at least ten times. CDR3 region: CSARDGLAGAEQYF. CDR3 in DNA: TGCAGTGCTAGAGATGGGCTAGCGGGGGCTGAGCAGTACTTC. The chain carries TRBV20-1 and TRBJ2-7, with 10 nucleotides matching TRBD2. Trimming at V came to 0 bases and at J to 7 bases, leaving 6 bases not matched to a gene. Per germline, CDR1 DFQATT and CDR2 SNEGSKA (reference sequence). The CDR3 totals 14 residues.

This clonotype has at least ten counts. CDR3 DNA sequence: TGTGCCAGCAGCTCTCACGGGTCGAAGGCGCGGGATACGCAGTATTTT. Encoded protein: CASSSHGSKARDTQYF. V gene TRBV7-2 combines with J gene TRBJ2-3; unclear D gene. The CDR3 covers 16 residues. The ends were cut back, 4 bases at V and 6 bases at J, with 20 bases in the middle. Per the germline V gene, CDR1 is SGHTA and CDR2 is FQGNSA.

The chain employs TRBV15 and TRBJ2-5, with 8 bases matching TRBD1. Trimming at V came to 0 bases and at J to 6 bases, leaving 6 bases not matched to a gene. Germline V CDR1 and CDR2: LNHNV, YYDKDF (reference sequence). This CDR3 has 15 residues. In nucleotides, the CDR3 is TGTGCCACCAGCAGAGAGCAGGGGGCGCAAAAGACCCAGTACTTC. It is translated as CATSREQGAQKTQYF.

Many counts were recorded for this clonotype. The chain recombines TRBV20-1 with TRBJ1-2; no clear D gene. Germline CDR1 reads DFQATT; CDR2 reads SNEGSKA (reference sequence). The CDR3 totals 14 residues. Trimming removed 6 bases at V and 0 bases at J, with 14 bases between. The CDR3 DNA reads as TGCAGTGCCACCAGTTCTGGGGCTAACTATGGCTACACCTTC. Protein sequence: CSATSSGANYGYTF.

In DNA, the CDR3 is TGTGCCAGCAGTCGGACAGGTTTTACCTCCGGTGAGCAGTTCTTC. Translation: CASSRTGFTSGEQFF. The chain employs TRBV6-1 and TRBJ2-1; 7 bases map to TRBD1. This CDR3 has 15 amino acids. Germline lookup yields CDR1 MNHNS and CDR2 SASEGT. V lost 5 bases to trimming and J lost 9 bases; unmatched junction nucleotides: 13.

To note about this clonotype: A read error may be the cause here, since a much bigger clone is one base away. The gene calls are TRBV19 and TRBJ2-3, with 7 bases aligning to TRBD2. The trim removed 2 bases at V and 1 base at J, leaving 3 bases unmatched. This CDR3 is built from 15 residues. Germline loops: CDR1 LNHDA, CDR2 SQIVND (reference sequence). The CDR3 region is CASSIWGGGTDTQYF. Written as DNA, the CDR3 is TGTGCCAGTAGTATATGGGGGGGGGGCACAGATACGCAGTATTTT.

This clonotype was counted many times. The chain couples TRBV20-1 to TRBJ2-3; TRBD1 is a possible D gene (6 bases). V lost 0 bases, J lost 3 bases, and 10 bases lay in between. This CDR3 is built from 14 residues. Germline V gene sequence: CDR1 DFQATT, CDR2 SNEGSKA (reference sequence). The CDR3 DNA is TGCAGTGCTAGAGATAGGGGGATAACAGATACGCAGTATTTT. Its translation is CSARDRGITDTQYF.